This T cell receptor (beta chain) appears in the sequencing data of a study of T cell changes during pregnancy in multiple sclerosis. This CDR3 comprises 14 residues. V dropped 3 bases and J dropped 4; count of bases not matched to a gene: 5. CDR1 is KGHSH, CDR2 LQKENI, per germline. The method was immunoSEQ multiplex PCR; TCRdb's version includes in-frame clones alone and lacks a portion of them. The sample holds some 77,000 clones, approximately 94% seen once. The receptor comes from a female donor with multiple sclerosis, enrolled in a pregnancy study. The chain links TRBV18 to TRBJ1-2; 7 nucleotides line up with TRBD1. The sequences come from CD4+ T cells from peripheral blood mononuclear cells, collected before pregnancy. DNA for the CDR3: TGTGCCAGCTCACCGCAGGGACAGTCCTATGGCTACACCTTC. It yields the protein CASSPQGQSYGYTF.